This TCR beta chain emerged from a study of CD4 T cells in relation to SARS-CoV-2 and coronaviruses. TCRdb's table, derived via immunoSEQ multiplex PCR, lists solely in-frame clones and lacks some. The profile covers about 24,000 clones, with about 76% appearing a single time and 9.5% to 15% taken by the ten largest. With regard to this clone: Antigen unknown.

The unexposed donors gave CD4+ T cells in about 2010-2019, prior to COVID-19. Isolation of CD4+ T cells took place after less than 13 days in culture. Unexposed-donor CD4+ T cells were probed with SARS-CoV-2 S/N and four cold-coronavirus spikes, cells permitting. Germline V gene sequence: CDR1 SGHTS, CDR2 YDEGEE. There are 15 residues in the CDR3. Trimming stripped 4 bases from V and 4 bases from J, with 15 bases between. This receptor was taken from a human donor in good health. The rearrangement joins TRBV5-8 to TRBJ1-3, with D possibly being TRBD1 (5 bases). The sample was CD4+ T cells from PBMCs, cultured in vitro. DNA for the CDR3: TGTGCCAGCAGCCGGGACGGAGGGTTAGGAAACACCATATATTTT. Protein product: CASSRDGGLGNTIYF.